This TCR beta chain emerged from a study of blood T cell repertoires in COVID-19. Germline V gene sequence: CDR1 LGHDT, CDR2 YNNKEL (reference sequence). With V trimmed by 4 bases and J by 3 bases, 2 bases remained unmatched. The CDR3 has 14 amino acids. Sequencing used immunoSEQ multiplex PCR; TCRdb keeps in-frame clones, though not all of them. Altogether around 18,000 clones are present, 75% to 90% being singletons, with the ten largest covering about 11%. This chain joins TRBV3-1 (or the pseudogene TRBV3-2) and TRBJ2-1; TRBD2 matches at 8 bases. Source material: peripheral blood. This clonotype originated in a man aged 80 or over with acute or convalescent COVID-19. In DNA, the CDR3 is TGTGCCAGCAGCCCGGGGGGGGTCTACAATGAGCAGTTCTTC. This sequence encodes CASSPGGVYNEQFF.